A single sample is the source of the 12 T cell receptor beta chains below, sequenced in a study of PD-1 blockade in classical Hodgkin lymphoma. All the patients suffered relapse after autologous stem cell transplantation, and brentuximab vedotin exposure differed. The method was immunoSEQ multiplex PCR; TCRdb's version includes in-frame clones alone and lacks a portion of them. Of some 25,000 clones listed, 70% to 80% are singletons. Sequencing was performed on peripheral blood mononuclear cells (PBMCs), taken at baseline. Receptors were obtained from a human donor with classical Hodgkin lymphoma.

The chain joins TRBV6-5 to TRBJ2-7; 9 bases agree with TRBD1. Per germline, CDR1 MNHEY and CDR2 SVGAGI. The CDR3 runs to 14 residues. Trimming cost V 5 bases and J 2 bases; bases outside gene matches: 4. The CDR3 DNA follows: TGTGCCAGCAGTCACAGGGGGCTGGCCTACGAGCAGTACTTC. It encodes CASSHRGLAYEQYF.

The genes are TRBV30 and TRBJ1-4; D possibly corresponds to TRBD1 (5 bases). The CDR3 is made up of 15 amino acids. The ends were cut back, 2 bases at V and 8 bases at J, with 18 bases in the middle. CDR1 GTSNPN and CDR2 SVGIG come from the germline V gene (reference sequence). The CDR3 nucleotides read TGTGCCTGGAGTCACCCGGGGACCCTGGGGGAAAAACTGTTTTTT. It translates to CAWSHPGTLGEKLFF.

CDR3 coding DNA: TGTGCCAGTACCCCGAGAGGGGGCGATGGCTACACCTTC. Amino acid sequence: CASTPRGGDGYTF. The J gene is TRBJ1-2, the V gene TRBV19; 7 nucleotides match TRBD1. The J segment lost 6 bases and the V segment lost 7 bases, leaving 8 bases of the junction unmatched. The V gene's germline CDR1 is LNHDA and CDR2 SQIVND (reference sequence). The CDR3 extends over 13 amino acids.

The chain uses TRBV6-1 and TRBJ2-7; D unresolved. The CDR3 spans 14 residues. The V gene lost 0 bases and the J gene lost 11 bases, with 17 bases spanning the gap. Looked up from germline, CDR1 is MNHNS and CDR2 is SASEGT. CDR3 sequence reads: CASSEAERRARKYF. CDR3 DNA sequence: TGTGCCAGCAGTGAAGCGGAACGGAGAGCAAGGAAGTACTTC.

The chain is built from TRBV27 and TRBJ2-3; 8 bases fit TRBD2. The CDR3 runs 15 residues. The trim removed 2 bases at V and 2 bases at J, leaving 3 bases unmatched. CDR1 and CDR2 (germline): MNHEY, SMNVEV (reference sequence). The chain's CDR3 is CASSLVAGSTDTQYF. The CDR3 coding sequence is TGTGCCAGCAGTTTAGTAGCGGGGTCCACAGATACGCAGTATTTT.

This chain links TRBV15 with TRBJ1-5; 10 bases match TRBD1. V gave up 4 bases and J gave up 6 bases; unmatched junction bases: 6. Germline lookup yields CDR1 LNHNV and CDR2 YYDKDF (reference sequence). The CDR3 is made up of 15 amino acids. CDR3 DNA: TGTGCCACCAGCACCCCAGGGGACAGGGGTCAGCCCCAGCATTTT. Its translation: CATSTPGDRGQPQHF.

The chain joins TRBV7-2 to TRBJ1-3, with 7 bases aligning to TRBD1. Unmatched junction bases numbered 7, after V lost 1 base and J lost 1 base. The CDR3 length is 17 residues. Germline assignment: CDR1 SGHTA and CDR2 FQGNSA. CDR3 in DNA: TGTGCCAGCAGCTTAGGGGGCAGGGGGTCATCTGGAAACACCATATATTTT. It is translated as CASSLGGRGSSGNTIYF.

The rearrangement links TRBV19 to TRBJ1-1; 8 bases line up with TRBD1. CDR3 length: 15 residues. Germline CDR1 LNHDA, CDR2 SQIVND (reference sequence). V lost 1 base to trimming and J lost 5 bases; unmatched junction nucleotides: 6. As DNA, the CDR3 is TGTGCCAGTAGTATAGCTGGGCAGGGGGCGACTGAAGCTTTCTTT. Protein sequence: CASSIAGQGATEAFF.

V usage is TRBV28 and J usage is TRBJ2-4; TRBD2 might be the D (6 bases). The CDR3 is 20 amino acids. From germline, CDR1 is MDHEN and CDR2 SYDVKM. Deletions cut 5 bases from V and 0 bases from J, with 26 bases between. The CDR3 nucleotides are TGTGCCAGCAGTCCCGCCGGGTTTAGCGGTGATTTGTTAGCCAAAAACATTCAGTACTTC. Translation: CASSPAGFSGDLLAKNIQYF.

The chain uses TRBV28 and TRBJ2-2; D is uncertain. The length of the CDR3 is 12 residues. V lost 5 bases to trimming and J lost 6 bases, with 7 bases between them. From germline, CDR1 is MDHEN and CDR2 SYDVKM. CDR3 sequence reads: CASSLPSGELFF. The CDR3 region has the DNA TGTGCCAGCAGTCTCCCTTCCGGGGAGCTGTTTTTT.

The sample holds one count of this clone. One junction end disagrees with the germline gene, perhaps due to a read error. The rearrangement uses TRBV7-7 and TRBJ2-7, with 9 positions matching TRBD1. The CDR3 runs 14 residues. Germline V gives CDR1 SSHAT, CDR2 FNYEAQ (reference sequence). The CDR3 sequence: CASSSGTGNNEQYF. The DNA of the CDR3 is TGTGCTAGCAGCTCCGGGACAGGGAATAACGAGCAGTACTTC.

This chain uses TRBV5-1 with TRBJ1-2, with TRBD1 identical over 8 bases. Unmatched junction bases numbered 12, after V lost 3 bases and J lost 8 bases. This CDR3 has 15 residues. Looked up from germline, CDR1 is SGHRS and CDR2 is YFSETQ. This CDR3 is CASSWSVGQGGGYTF. CDR3 sequence (DNA): TGCGCCAGCAGCTGGTCGGTTGGACAGGGTGGCGGCTACACCTTC.